This T cell receptor beta chain was recorded in a study of blood T cell repertoires in COVID-19. The CDR3 is 16 amino acids. Germline V lookup: CDR1 MNHNY, CDR2 SVGAGI (reference sequence). The V gene end was trimmed by 4 bases and the J gene end by 5 bases; junction bases not matched to a gene: 11. Enrollment of patients from Seattle took place during active infection, with longitudinal follow-up. Authors' data handling: Reference gene primer amplification gave nucleated cell count estimates. The protocol was immunoSEQ multiplex PCR, while the TCRdb copy is restricted to in-frame clones and leaves out a portion. D and trimming come from the DNA, and the V and J calls and clone size come from that table. The sample consists of about 180,000 clones, roughly four fifths of them appearing once.

Sequenced material: peripheral blood. The TCR comes from a woman aged 70-85 years with COVID-19, enrolled during active disease. The gene calls are TRBV6-6 and TRBJ2-3; 8 nucleotides agree with TRBD2. As DNA, the CDR3 is TGTGCCAGCAGTTGGGGGCCTAGCGGGCAGGGAGATACGCAGTATTTT. This gives the protein CASSWGPSGQGDTQYF.